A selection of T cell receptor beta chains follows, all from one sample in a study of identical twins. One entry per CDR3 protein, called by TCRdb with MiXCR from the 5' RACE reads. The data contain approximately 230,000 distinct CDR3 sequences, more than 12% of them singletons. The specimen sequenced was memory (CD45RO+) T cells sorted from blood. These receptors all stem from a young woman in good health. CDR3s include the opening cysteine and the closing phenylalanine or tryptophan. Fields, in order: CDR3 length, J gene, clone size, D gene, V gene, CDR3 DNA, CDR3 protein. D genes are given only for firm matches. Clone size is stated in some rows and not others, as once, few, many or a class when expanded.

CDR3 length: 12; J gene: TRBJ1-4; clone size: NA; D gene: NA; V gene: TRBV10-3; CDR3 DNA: TGTGCCATCAGGGCGAAAAATGAAAAACTGTTTTTT; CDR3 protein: CAIRAKNEKLFF
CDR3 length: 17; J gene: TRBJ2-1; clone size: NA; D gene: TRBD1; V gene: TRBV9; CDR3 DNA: TGTGCCAGCAGCGTAGGGGAAGGGGACAGCTCCTACAATGAGCAGTTCTTC; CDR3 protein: CASSVGEGDSSYNEQFF
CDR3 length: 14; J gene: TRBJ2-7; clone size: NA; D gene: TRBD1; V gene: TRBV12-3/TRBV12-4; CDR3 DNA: TGTGCCAGCAGTTTGACAGGGGTTGGAGACGAGCAGTACTTC; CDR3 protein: CASSLTGVGDEQYF
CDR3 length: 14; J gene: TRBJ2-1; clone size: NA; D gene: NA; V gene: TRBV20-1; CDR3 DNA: TGCAGTGTCTCCTCACCGGGAGCCTACAATGAGCAGTTCTTC; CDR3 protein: CSVSSPGAYNEQFF
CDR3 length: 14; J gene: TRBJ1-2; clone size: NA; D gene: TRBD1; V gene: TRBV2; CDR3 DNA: TGTGCCAGCAGTTTTGACAGGGGAGGGTATGGCTACACCTTC; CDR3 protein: CASSFDRGGYGYTF
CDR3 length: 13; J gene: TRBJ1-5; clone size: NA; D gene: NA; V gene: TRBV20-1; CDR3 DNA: TGCAGTGCTAGAGAGGGAATGAGCGAGTCCCAGCATTTT; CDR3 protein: CSAREGMSESQHF
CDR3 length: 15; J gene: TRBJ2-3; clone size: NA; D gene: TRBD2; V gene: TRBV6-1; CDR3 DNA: TGTGCCAGCAGTCAGACTAGCGGGATTTGGGATACGCAGTATTTT; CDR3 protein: CASSQTSGIWDTQYF
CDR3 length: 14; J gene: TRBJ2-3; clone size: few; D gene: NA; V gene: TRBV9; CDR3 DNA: TGTGCCAGCAGCGTATGGGCCCGCACAGATACGCAGTATTTT; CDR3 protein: CASSVWARTDTQYF
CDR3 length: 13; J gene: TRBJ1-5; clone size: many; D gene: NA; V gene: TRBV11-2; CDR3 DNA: TGTGCCAGCAGCCAAGTTAATAATCAGCCCCAGCATTTT; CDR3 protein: CASSQVNNQPQHF
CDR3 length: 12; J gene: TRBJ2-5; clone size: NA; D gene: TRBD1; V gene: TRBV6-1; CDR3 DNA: TGTGCCAGCACTACAGGGGCTGGGACCCAGTACTTC; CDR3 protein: CASTTGAGTQYF
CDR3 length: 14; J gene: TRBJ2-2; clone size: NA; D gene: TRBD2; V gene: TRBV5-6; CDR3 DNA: TGTGCCAGCCAGCGGGAGGGGTACACCGGGGAGCTGTTTTTT; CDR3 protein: CASQREGYTGELFF
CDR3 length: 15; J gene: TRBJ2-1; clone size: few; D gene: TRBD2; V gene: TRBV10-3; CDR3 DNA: TGTGCCATCAGTGAGACGGGACTAGCCTACAATGAGCAGTTCTTC; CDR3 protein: CAISETGLAYNEQFF
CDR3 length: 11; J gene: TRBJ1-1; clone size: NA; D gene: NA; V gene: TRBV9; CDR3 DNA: TGTGCCAGCGGGAAAGGGACTGAAGCTTTCTTT; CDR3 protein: CASGKGTEAFF
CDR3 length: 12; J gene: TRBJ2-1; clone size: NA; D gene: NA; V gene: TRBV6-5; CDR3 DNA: TGTGCCAGCAGCAAAGGCGCGAATGAGCAGTTCTTC; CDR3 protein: CASSKGANEQFF
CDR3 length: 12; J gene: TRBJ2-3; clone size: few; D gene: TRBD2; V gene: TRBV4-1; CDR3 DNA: TGCGCCAGCAGCTACTGGGGGGGTACGCAGTATTTT; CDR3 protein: CASSYWGGTQYF
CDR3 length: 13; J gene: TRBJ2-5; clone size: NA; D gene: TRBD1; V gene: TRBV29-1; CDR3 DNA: TGCAGCGTTTTACAGGGGGGAGGAGAGACCCAGTACTTC; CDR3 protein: CSVLQGGGETQYF
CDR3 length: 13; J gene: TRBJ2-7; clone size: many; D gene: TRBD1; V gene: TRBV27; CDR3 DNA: TGTGCCAGCAGTCCGGGACAGGGTAACGAGCAGTACTTC; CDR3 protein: CASSPGQGNEQYF
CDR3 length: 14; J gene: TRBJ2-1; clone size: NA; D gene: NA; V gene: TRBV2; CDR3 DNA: TGTGCCAGCAGGTCGGGGCGCAGGGACAATGAGCAGTTCTTC; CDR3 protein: CASRSGRRDNEQFF
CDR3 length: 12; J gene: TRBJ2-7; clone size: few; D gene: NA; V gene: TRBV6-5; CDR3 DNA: TGTGCCAGTCGGACAGTCCCCTACGAGCAGTACTTC; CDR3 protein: CASRTVPYEQYF
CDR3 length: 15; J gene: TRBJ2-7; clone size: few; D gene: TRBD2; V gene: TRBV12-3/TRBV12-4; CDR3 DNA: TGTGCCAGCAGTTATCTAGCGGGATCGGGGTACGAGCAGTACTTC; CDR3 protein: CASSYLAGSGYEQYF
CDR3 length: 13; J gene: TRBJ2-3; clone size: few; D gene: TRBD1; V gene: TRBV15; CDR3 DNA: TGTGCCACCAGCAGGGACAGGTCGGGGACGCAGTATTTT; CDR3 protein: CATSRDRSGTQYF
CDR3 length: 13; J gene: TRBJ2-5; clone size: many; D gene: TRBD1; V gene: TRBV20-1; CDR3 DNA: TGCAGTGCCCTGGGACAGGGGAAAGAGACCCAGTACTTC; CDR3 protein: CSALGQGKETQYF